The T cell receptor beta chain described here comes from a study of shared clonotypes between healthy human individuals. The repertoire was sequenced with immunoSEQ multiplex PCR; TCRdb's copy has only in-frame clones and lacks some. Of 450,000 to 650,000 clones in the sample, 70% to 80% are singletons; the top ten hold around 11%. Material for sequencing was PBMCs. The receptor's source is a woman between 40 and 55 years old in good health. Some clones in this sample may be carry-over from other donors' samples.

CDR3 residues: CASSLCSIAGELFF. Here the CDR3 DNA reads TGTGCCAGCAGCTTATGTAGTATCGCCGGGGAGCTGTTTTTT. The chain uses TRBV7-3 and TRBJ2-2, with D unresolved. V was cut by 2 bases and J by 6 bases, with 10 bases left in between. The germline V gene has CDR1 SGHTA and CDR2 FQGTGA. The CDR3 is made up of 14 amino acids.